Listed below are T cell receptor beta chains from one sample, sequenced in a study of Graves' ophthalmopathy and Graves' hyperthyroidism. TCRdb itself ran the multiplex PCR reads through MiXCR, one entry per CDR3 protein. The repertoire holds 450,000 or so distinct CDR3 sequences, with approximately 14% as singletons. Sample: blood. All receptors come from a young woman with Graves' ophthalmopathy. CDR3s include the opening cysteine and the closing phenylalanine or tryptophan. D genes are given only for firm matches. Clone size is given for some rows only: seen once, a few or many times, or a class if the clone is expanded.

abundance: NA
v_gene: TRBV2
j_gene: TRBJ2-2
d_gene: NA
CDR3nt: TGTGCCAGCATCGGCGGGTTAACCGGGGAGCTGTTTTTT
CDR3aa: CASIGGLTGELFF

abundance: NA
v_gene: TRBV12-3/TRBV12-4
j_gene: TRBJ2-4
d_gene: NA
CDR3nt: TGTGCCAGCAGTTCGCTTCGCGGCCCTGGAGGGCGGCGGTTAGTAGCCAAAAACATTCAGTACTTC
CDR3aa: CASSSLRGPGGRRLVAKNIQYF

abundance: many
v_gene: TRBV3-1
j_gene: TRBJ1-1
d_gene: NA
CDR3nt: TGTGCCAGCAGCCAAGATCCCGGACAACTGAACACTGAAGCTTTCTTT
CDR3aa: CASSQDPGQLNTEAFF

abundance: many
v_gene: TRBV7-9
j_gene: TRBJ1-6
d_gene: NA
CDR3nt: TGTGCCAGCACCCAGGACACGTATAATTCACCCCTCCACTTT
CDR3aa: CASTQDTYNSPLHF

abundance: many
v_gene: TRBV6-5
j_gene: TRBJ2-7
d_gene: NA
CDR3nt: TGTGCCAGCAGTTACACACCCCTAGGTATCGAGCAGTACTTC
CDR3aa: CASSYTPLGIEQYF

abundance: many
v_gene: TRBV7-2
j_gene: TRBJ1-2
d_gene: NA
CDR3nt: TGTGCCAGCAGCCCCGGGGGGGGTTATTCTGGCTACACCTTC
CDR3aa: CASSPGGGYSGYTF

abundance: many
v_gene: TRBV6-1
j_gene: TRBJ1-5
d_gene: NA
CDR3nt: TGTGCCAGCAGTGAAGTTGAAGCCCAGCCCCAGCATTTT
CDR3aa: CASSEVEAQPQHF

abundance: many
v_gene: TRBV12-3/TRBV12-4
j_gene: TRBJ2-5
d_gene: NA
CDR3nt: TGTGCCAGCAGTTCCAGGAGTTTCCAAGAGACCCAGTACTTC
CDR3aa: CASSSRSFQETQYF

abundance: many
v_gene: TRBV20-1
j_gene: TRBJ2-2
d_gene: TRBD2
CDR3nt: TGCAGTGCTAGAGGCGGGAGGGCCAGCAGGGAGCTGTTTTTT
CDR3aa: CSARGGRASRELFF

abundance: many
v_gene: TRBV7-8
j_gene: TRBJ2-2
d_gene: NA
CDR3nt: TGTGCCAGCAGCCCTCTCGCCAACACCGGGGAGCTGTTTTTT
CDR3aa: CASSPLANTGELFF

abundance: many
v_gene: TRBV28
j_gene: TRBJ1-5
d_gene: NA
CDR3nt: TGTGCCAGCAGTACGGGTTCACGACCATATCAGCCCCAGCATTTT
CDR3aa: CASSTGSRPYQPQHF

abundance: many
v_gene: TRBV6-1
j_gene: TRBJ2-5
d_gene: NA
CDR3nt: TGTGCCATCCAGGGCGGCGAGACCCAGTACTTC
CDR3aa: CAIQGGETQYF

abundance: once
v_gene: TRBV29-1
j_gene: TRBJ2-7
d_gene: NA
CDR3nt: TGCAGCGTTTCCTACACGGCGAGCTACGAGCAGTACTTC
CDR3aa: CSVSYTASYEQYF

abundance: many
v_gene: TRBV7-8
j_gene: TRBJ1-1
d_gene: NA
CDR3nt: TGTGCCAGCAGCTTATTGTACCTGAACACTGAAGCTTTCTTT
CDR3aa: CASSLLYLNTEAFF

abundance: NA
v_gene: TRBV12-3/TRBV12-4
j_gene: TRBJ1-1
d_gene: NA
CDR3nt: TGTGCCAGCAGACTGTGGACGGAGAACACTGAAGCTTTCTTT
CDR3aa: CASRLWTENTEAFF

abundance: many
v_gene: TRBV27
j_gene: TRBJ1-2
d_gene: NA
CDR3nt: TGTGCCAGCAGAGCCGGGGATAACTATGGCTACACCTTC
CDR3aa: CASRAGDNYGYTF

abundance: many
v_gene: TRBV29-1
j_gene: TRBJ2-5
d_gene: NA
CDR3nt: TGCAGCGTTGAAGATCGTGAGACCCAGTACTTC
CDR3aa: CSVEDRETQYF

abundance: once
v_gene: TRBV12-3/TRBV12-4
j_gene: TRBJ1-1
d_gene: NA
CDR3nt: TGTGCCAGCAGCCGCTTTGGGGGAATAGTAAAGAACACTGAAGCTTTCTTT
CDR3aa: CASSRFGGIVKNTEAFF

abundance: NA
v_gene: TRBV10-3
j_gene: TRBJ1-2
d_gene: TRBD1
CDR3nt: TGTGCCATCAGTGCAAGGGGGCGCGACTATGGCTACACCTTC
CDR3aa: CAISARGRDYGYTF

abundance: many
v_gene: TRBV14
j_gene: TRBJ1-3
d_gene: NA
CDR3nt: TGTGCCAGCAGCCAAGAGGTCGCGCGAGAAGGGCCTGGAAACACCATATATTTT
CDR3aa: CASSQEVAREGPGNTIYF

abundance: NA
v_gene: TRBV15
j_gene: TRBJ2-5
d_gene: NA
CDR3nt: TGTGCCACCAGCAGAGCTCAAGAGACCCAGTACTTC
CDR3aa: CATSRAQETQYF

abundance: NA
v_gene: TRBV19
j_gene: TRBJ1-1
d_gene: NA
CDR3nt: TGTGCCAGTAGCTCCTGGAAGGACACTGAAGCTTTCTTT
CDR3aa: CASSSWKDTEAFF

abundance: many
v_gene: TRBV12-3/TRBV12-4
j_gene: TRBJ1-2
d_gene: NA
CDR3nt: TGTGCCAGCAGTTTCACCCGAGATAGTGGCTACACCTTC
CDR3aa: CASSFTRDSGYTF

abundance: many
v_gene: TRBV27
j_gene: TRBJ1-5
d_gene: NA
CDR3nt: TGTGCCAGCAGCTATACAGGGCCCAATCAGCCCCAGCATTTT
CDR3aa: CASSYTGPNQPQHF

abundance: NA
v_gene: TRBV12-3/TRBV12-4
j_gene: TRBJ2-5
d_gene: TRBD1
CDR3nt: TGTGCCAGCAGCCAACAGGGGTTGCGAGAGACCAAGTACTTC
CDR3aa: CASSQQGLRETKYF

abundance: many
v_gene: TRBV12-5
j_gene: TRBJ1-1
d_gene: NA
CDR3nt: TGTGCTAGTGGGCAGAGGTACACTGAAGCTTTCTTT
CDR3aa: CASGQRYTEAFF

abundance: many
v_gene: TRBV7-3
j_gene: TRBJ2-2
d_gene: NA
CDR3nt: TGTGCCAGCAGCTTCGCCTTGGGAACCGGGGAGCTGTTTTTT
CDR3aa: CASSFALGTGELFF

abundance: many
v_gene: TRBV5-1
j_gene: TRBJ1-2
d_gene: NA
CDR3nt: TGCGCCAGCAGCTCAACTGACATACGGGTTAATGGCTACACCTTC
CDR3aa: CASSSTDIRVNGYTF

abundance: few
v_gene: TRBV11-3
j_gene: TRBJ1-1
d_gene: NA
CDR3nt: TGTGCCAGCAGCTGGCAGAGGGGCCTCACTGAAGCTTTCTTT
CDR3aa: CASSWQRGLTEAFF

abundance: few
v_gene: TRBV30
j_gene: TRBJ2-3
d_gene: TRBD2
CDR3nt: TGTGCCTGTCTGGACCTAGCGGGAGGTACGGGTACGCAGTATTTT
CDR3aa: CACLDLAGGTGTQYF

abundance: many
v_gene: TRBV10-1
j_gene: TRBJ1-2
d_gene: NA
CDR3nt: TGCGCCAGCAGTGACTCTGGTGACCCGATGATCTATGGCTACACCTTC
CDR3aa: CASSDSGDPMIYGYTF

abundance: many
v_gene: TRBV11-2
j_gene: TRBJ2-7
d_gene: NA
CDR3nt: TGTGCCAGCAGCTTAGAGGGACTGAGCTACGAGCAGTACTTC
CDR3aa: CASSLEGLSYEQYF

abundance: many
v_gene: TRBV6-4
j_gene: TRBJ2-7
d_gene: TRBD2
CDR3nt: TGTGCCAGCAGCCTAGCCGGGACTAGCGGGAGGACCACCTACGAGCAGTACTTC
CDR3aa: CASSLAGTSGRTTYEQYF

abundance: many
v_gene: TRBV7-2
j_gene: TRBJ2-7
d_gene: NA
CDR3nt: TGTGCCAGCAGCCCCTGGGCAGGCGAGGGAGGCGAGCAGTACTTC
CDR3aa: CASSPWAGEGGEQYF

abundance: many
v_gene: TRBV20-1
j_gene: TRBJ1-1
d_gene: TRBD1
CDR3nt: TGCAGTGCTGCCGGGACAGTGAACACTGAAGCTTTCTTT
CDR3aa: CSAAGTVNTEAFF

abundance: many
v_gene: TRBV6-5
j_gene: TRBJ1-1
d_gene: NA
CDR3nt: TGTGCCAGCAGTTACGAAGTGAACACTGAAGCTTTCTTT
CDR3aa: CASSYEVNTEAFF

abundance: many
v_gene: TRBV25-1
j_gene: TRBJ1-2
d_gene: TRBD1
CDR3nt: TGTGCCAGCAGTAGTTGGACGGCAGGGGGCTTCGATGGCTACACCTTC
CDR3aa: CASSSWTAGGFDGYTF

abundance: few
v_gene: TRBV20-1
j_gene: TRBJ2-3
d_gene: TRBD2
CDR3nt: TGCAGTGCTAGTGCTAGCGGGTTGACAGATACGCAGTATTTT
CDR3aa: CSASASGLTDTQYF

abundance: many
v_gene: TRBV20-1
j_gene: TRBJ2-5
d_gene: NA
CDR3nt: TGCAGTGCTCCCCTAGCGTACGGGGAGACCCAGTACTTC
CDR3aa: CSAPLAYGETQYF

abundance: many
v_gene: TRBV6-1
j_gene: TRBJ2-7
d_gene: TRBD1
CDR3nt: TGTGCCAGCAGTGAAGCGGGACAGGGCTACGAGCAGTACTTC
CDR3aa: CASSEAGQGYEQYF

abundance: NA
v_gene: TRBV10-3
j_gene: TRBJ2-7
d_gene: NA
CDR3nt: TGTGCCATCAGTGAGTCGCAGGGACCCACCTACGAGCAGTACTTC
CDR3aa: CAISESQGPTYEQYF

abundance: many
v_gene: TRBV28
j_gene: TRBJ2-7
d_gene: TRBD2
CDR3nt: TGTGCCAGCAGTTTCGCGGGAGCCCGAGACGAGCAGTACTTC
CDR3aa: CASSFAGARDEQYF

abundance: NA
v_gene: TRBV12-3/TRBV12-4
j_gene: TRBJ2-7
d_gene: NA
CDR3nt: TGTGCCAGCGGGACTCCCCGGCGAGGGAGCGTCTACGAGCAGTACTTC
CDR3aa: CASGTPRRGSVYEQYF

abundance: many
v_gene: TRBV11-2
j_gene: TRBJ2-5
d_gene: NA
CDR3nt: TGTGCCAGCAGCTTAGCAGCGGCCCAAGAGACCCAGTACTTC
CDR3aa: CASSLAAAQETQYF

abundance: many
v_gene: TRBV20-1
j_gene: TRBJ2-7
d_gene: NA
CDR3nt: TGCAGTGCTAGTAGTAGGGACGAGCAGTACTTC
CDR3aa: CSASSRDEQYF

abundance: many
v_gene: TRBV6-2/TRBV6-3
j_gene: TRBJ1-5
d_gene: NA
CDR3nt: TGTGCCAGCAGTTACGGAGGCAGAGTCAATCAGCCCCAGCATTTT
CDR3aa: CASSYGGRVNQPQHF

abundance: many
v_gene: TRBV6-1
j_gene: TRBJ2-7
d_gene: NA
CDR3nt: TGTGCCAGCAGTGAAGGGACAGAGTACGAGCAGTACTTC
CDR3aa: CASSEGTEYEQYF

abundance: many
v_gene: TRBV5-1
j_gene: TRBJ1-1
d_gene: NA
CDR3nt: TGCGCCAGCAGCTTGGTTGCAGGGAGGGACACTGAAGCTTTCTTT
CDR3aa: CASSLVAGRDTEAFF

abundance: few
v_gene: TRBV2
j_gene: TRBJ2-7
d_gene: TRBD1
CDR3nt: TGTGCCAGCCTCCCGGGACAGGTTTCCTACGAGCAGTACTTC
CDR3aa: CASLPGQVSYEQYF

abundance: NA
v_gene: TRBV9
j_gene: TRBJ2-7
d_gene: NA
CDR3nt: TGTGCCAGCAGCGTATGGTCGGGAGCCCACGAGCAGTACTTC
CDR3aa: CASSVWSGAHEQYF

abundance: many
v_gene: TRBV2
j_gene: TRBJ1-5
d_gene: NA
CDR3nt: TGTGCCAGCACCGGACGTACCAATGGCAATCAGCCCCAGCATTTT
CDR3aa: CASTGRTNGNQPQHF

abundance: many
v_gene: TRBV2
j_gene: TRBJ1-1
d_gene: NA
CDR3nt: TGTGCCAGCAGTCCCCACACTGAAGCTTTCTTT
CDR3aa: CASSPHTEAFF

abundance: many
v_gene: TRBV29-1
j_gene: TRBJ1-2
d_gene: TRBD1
CDR3nt: TGCAGCGTTGAAGGGGGTGGACAGGGCGGCTACACCTTC
CDR3aa: CSVEGGGQGGYTF

abundance: many
v_gene: TRBV30
j_gene: TRBJ2-5
d_gene: NA
CDR3nt: TGTGCCTGGAGTGTAATGGGTCGGCGGGGATGGGGAGAGACCCAGTACTTC
CDR3aa: CAWSVMGRRGWGETQYF

abundance: many
v_gene: TRBV6-1
j_gene: TRBJ2-2
d_gene: NA
CDR3nt: TGTGCCATTCCCCCACAGGGGAACACCGGGGAGCTGTTTTTT
CDR3aa: CAIPPQGNTGELFF

abundance: many
v_gene: TRBV10-3
j_gene: TRBJ2-2
d_gene: TRBD2
CDR3nt: TGTGCCACTCGACCTAGCGGGGGATACACCGGGGAGCTGTTTTTT
CDR3aa: CATRPSGGYTGELFF